One and the same sample provided the 8 T cell receptor beta chains below, sequenced in a study of shared clonotypes between healthy human individuals. The protocol was immunoSEQ multiplex PCR, while the TCRdb copy is restricted to in-frame clones and leaves out a portion. This sample has under 2.5 million clones; 85% to 95% occur once, and the top ten carry around 0.4%. Sequencing used naive CD4+ T cells from PBMCs. Subset defined: CD45RA+ positively selected. These receptors were obtained from a young man in good health. Some clones in this sample may be carry-over from other donors' samples.

CDR3 DNA sequence: TGTGCCAGCAGCCCAGCGGCGGGACGCGTCGAGACCCAGTACTTC. It is translated as CASSPAAGRVETQYF. This chain connects TRBV7-3 to TRBJ2-5; D may be TRBD2 (6 bases). V dropped 5 bases and J dropped 5 bases, with 18 bases sitting between them. The CDR3 is 15 amino acids. Germline V gene sequence: CDR1 SGHTA, CDR2 FQGTGA.

The rearrangement joins TRBV5-1 to TRBJ2-2, with unresolved D. CDR3 length equals 16 residues. Germline assignment: CDR1 SGHRS and CDR2 YFSETQ. V shed 1 base and J shed 6 bases, with 16 bases lying between them. CDR3 loop: CASSLYSLSTPGELFF. The DNA for the CDR3 is TGCGCCAGCAGCTTGTACTCCCTGTCGACTCCCGGGGAGCTGTTTTTT.

The V and J genes are TRBV5-4 and TRBJ2-1; weak D call: TRBD2 (5 bases). Trimming stripped 4 bases from V and 5 bases from J, with 16 bases between. This CDR3 has 15 residues. In germline, CDR1 is SGHNT, CDR2 YYREEE (reference sequence). DNA for the CDR3: TGTGCCAGCAGCGACCGAGGGAGCCGCAACAATGAGCAGTTCTTC. Protein sequence: CASSDRGSRNNEQFF. The complete variable domain, with remaining parts taken from reference TRBV5-4 and TRBJ2-1, reads ETGVTQSPTHLIKTRGQQVTLRCSSQSGHNTVSWYQQALGQGPQFIFQYYREEENGRGNFPPRFSGLQFPNYSSELNVNALELDDSALYLCASSDRGSRNNEQFFGPGTRLTVL.

This clone has a single count. The V and J genes are TRBV5-6 and TRBJ2-3; TRBD2 matches at 13 bases. Germline CDR1 is SGHDT and CDR2 is YYEEEE. The CDR3 loop spans 15 amino acids. V shed 2 bases, J shed 8 bases, and the junction held 5 bases outside the gene matches. The CDR3 sequence is CASSLLAGGTGTQYF. In DNA, the CDR3 is TGTGCCAGCAGCTTACTAGCGGGAGGGACGGGTACGCAGTATTTT. The entire variable domain, with the rest obtained from reference TRBV5-6 and TRBJ2-3, is as follows: DAGVTQSPTHLIKTRGQQVTLRCSPKSGHDTVSWYQQALGQGPQFIFQYYEEEERQRGNFPDRFSGHQFPNYSSELNVNALLLGDSALYLCASSLLAGGTGTQYFGPGTRLTVL.

The chain is built from TRBV5-1 and TRBJ2-3, with TRBD2 matching over 9 bases. The CDR3 spans 16 residues. From germline, CDR1 is SGHRS and CDR2 YFSETQ. V lost 2 bases to trimming and J lost 0 bases; unmatched junction nucleotides: 4. The CDR3 sequence: CASSFIAGASTDTQYF. The CDR3 nucleotides read TGCGCCAGCAGCTTCATAGCGGGAGCCAGCACAGATACGCAGTATTTT.

The genes are TRBV7-8 and TRBJ2-1; weak D call: TRBD1 (5 bases). Germline V gives CDR1 SGHVS, CDR2 FQNEAQ. The CDR3 loop spans 11 amino acids. Trimming took 5 bases from V and 12 from J, leaving 11 bases between them. The CDR3 sequence is CASSPGFRQFF. CDR3 DNA sequence: TGTGCCAGCAGCCCAGGGTTCCGGCAGTTCTTC.

V usage is TRBV5-1 and J usage is TRBJ1-4; perhaps TRBD1 as D (5 bases). V gave up 4 bases and J gave up 8 bases, with 18 bases separating them. The germline gives CDR1 SGHRS, CDR2 YFSETQ. This CDR3 is 15 amino acids long. CDR3 sequence: CASSIDSQGWEKLFF. CDR3 nucleotides: TGCGCCAGCAGCATAGACAGCCAGGGTTGGGAAAAACTGTTTTTT.

V usage is TRBV19 and J usage is TRBJ2-7, with 10 bases fitting TRBD2. Trimming removed 1 base from V and 4 bases from J; junction bases left unmatched: 7. The CDR3 spans 16 residues. Germline V CDR1 and CDR2: LNHDA, SQIVND (reference sequence). CDR3 nucleotides: TGTGCCAGTAGTATAGGGGGTAGCGGGAGGATGTACGAGCAGTACTTC. Its translation is CASSIGGSGRMYEQYF.